These 18 T cell receptor beta chains were all obtained from the same sample, sequenced in a study of glioma-infiltrating T cells. Amplification of TCR alpha and beta CDR3 regions from RNA used iRepertoire nested multiplex PCR. TCRdb analysed the multiplex PCR reads with MiXCR anew, one entry per CDR3 protein. The sample carries roughly 190,000 distinct CDR3 sequences, 30% to 40% recorded once. Sequenced: glioma tissue, nonneoplastic brain tissue, or PBMCs (not recorded which). These receptors originate from a human donor with low-grade glioma or glioblastoma, undergoing nonglioma brain surgery, or in good health (not recorded which).

As to this clonotype: A much larger clone sits a single nucleotide away, making a read error possible. The chain has TRBV7-9 and TRBJ2-1, with D perhaps given as TRBD1 or TRBD2 (5 bases each). Germline-derived CDR1 and CDR2 are SEHNR and FQNEAQ (reference sequence). V was shortened by 6 bases and J by 3 bases, with 15 bases between the two germline ends. The CDR3 contains 15 residues. The chain's CDR3 is CASRPPRDLYNEQFF. CDR3 DNA: TGTGCCAGCAGACCTCCCCGGGACCTCTACAATGAGCAGTTCTTC.

In its sample, this clonotype was seen many times. This sequence joins TRBV28 and TRBJ1-1; D unresolved. Looked up from germline, CDR1 is MDHEN and CDR2 is SYDVKM. Trimming pared 3 bases from V and 0 bases from J, leaving 5 bases between. The CDR3 runs 13 residues. CDR3 region: CASSFVMNTEAFF. DNA for the CDR3: TGTGCCAGCAGTTTTGTCATGAACACTGAAGCTTTCTTT.

This clonotype was counted at least ten times. The gene calls are TRBV27 and TRBJ2-1; 9 bases align to TRBD2. The CDR3 covers 16 residues. J lost 0 bases, V lost 6 bases, and 6 bases had no gene match. In germline, CDR1 is MNHEY, CDR2 SMNVEV (reference sequence). The CDR3 coding sequence is TGTGCCAGCAGAAGAAAACTAGCGGGCTCCTACAATGAGCAGTTCTTC. Translation gives CASRRKLAGSYNEQFF.

The gene calls are TRBV19 and TRBJ2-1; 7 bases match TRBD2. Germline CDR1 reads LNHDA; CDR2 reads SQIVND (reference sequence). The CDR3 is 14 amino acids. After removal of 5 bases from V and 5 bases from J, the junction contained 6 bases not matched to a gene. CDR3 loop: CASSQIRGDNEQFF. In DNA form, the CDR3 reads TGTGCCAGTAGTCAGATCCGGGGGGACAATGAGCAGTTCTTC. The entire variable domain, with the rest obtained from reference TRBV19 and TRBJ2-1, is as follows: DGGITQSPKYLFRKEGQNVTLSCEQNLNHDAMYWYRQDPGQGLRLIYYSQIVNDFQKGDIAEGYSVSREKKESFPLTVTSAQKNPTAFYLCASSQIRGDNEQFFGPGTRLTVL.

This clonotype has just a few counts. The genes are TRBV5-1 and TRBJ2-7; D is possibly TRBD2 (5 bases). V was pared by 4 bases and J by 4 bases, with 24 bases between. Germline assignment: CDR1 SGHRS and CDR2 YFSETQ. The CDR3 consists of 17 residues. The CDR3 nucleotides read TGCGCCAGCAGCGTGAATGCGGGCCGAAGGGCCTTTTACGAGCAGTACTTC. Amino acids: CASSVNAGRRAFYEQYF.

This clonotype occurred a few times. This rearrangement joins TRBV24-1 to TRBJ2-6; tentative D call: TRBD1 (6 bases). Deletions cut 4 bases from V and 2 bases from J, with 17 bases between. Germline CDR1 KGHDR, CDR2 SFDVKD. There are 18 residues in the CDR3. The CDR3 loop is CATSDGRGNRAGANVLTF. For the CDR3, the DNA is TGTGCCACCAGTGACGGCAGGGGAAACAGGGCTGGGGCCAACGTCCTGACTTTC.

This clonotype was seen only a few times. V usage is TRBV19 and J usage is TRBJ1-3; tentative D call: TRBD1 (5 bases). Between the trimmed V and J ends, which lost 7 bases and 2 bases, there was a span of 12 bases. In germline, CDR1 is LNHDA, CDR2 SQIVND (reference sequence). CDR3 length: 14 residues. The CDR3 DNA is TGTGCCAGTACAAAAGGGACGGCTGGAAACACCATATATTTT. This encodes CASTKGTAGNTIYF.

The chain is built from TRBV6-6 and TRBJ2-5; 11 nucleotides line up with TRBD1. J gave up 2 bases and V 2 bases, and 16 bases lay outside the gene matches. Germline CDR1 and CDR2: MNHNY and SVGAGI (reference sequence). This CDR3 comprises 20 residues. The CDR3 DNA is TGTGCCAGCAGTTACCCGTTTTCCTACCGGGACAGGGGGTCTCAAGAGACCCAGTACTTC. It codes for CASSYPFSYRDRGSQETQYF.

In regard to this clonotype: A much more abundant neighbour one base away suggests this may be a read error. The chain employs TRBV12-3 or TRBV12-4 and TRBJ1-1, with 8 bases fitting TRBD1. There are 15 residues in the CDR3. The CDR3 coding sequence is TGTGCCAGCAGTAACCGGGACAGGTCGAACGCTGAAGCTTTCTTT. Translated, it gives CASSNRDRSNAEAFF.

This chain connects TRBV30 to TRBJ1-1, with 10 positions matching TRBD1. Germline lookup yields CDR1 GTSNPN and CDR2 SVGIG (reference sequence). J lost 4 bases, V lost 2 bases, and 4 bases had no gene match. The CDR3 sequence is 14 residues long. DNA for the CDR3: TGTGCCTGGAGTTGGACAGGGGGGGGCACTGAAGCTTTCTTT. Protein product: CAWSWTGGGTEAFF.

Note on this clonotype: This may arise from a read error, as a much more abundant clone is one base away. The rearrangement links TRBV11-1 to TRBJ2-1; 8 bases are a match to TRBD2. This CDR3 is built from 16 residues. Germline CDR1 reads SGHAT; CDR2 reads FQDESV (reference sequence). The CDR3: CASSPRAGGSHNEQFF. CDR3 nucleotide sequence: TGTGCCAGCAGCCCACGGGCGGGAGGCTCCCACAATGAGCAGTTCTTC.

For this clonotype: A read error may account for a junction end that differs from germline. The rearrangement links TRBV6-2 or TRBV6-3 to TRBJ1-6; D unclear. Germline V lookup: CDR1 MNHEY, CDR2 SVGEGT. This CDR3 is 16 amino acids long. For the CDR3, the DNA is TGTGCCACCGCGGACGGGTTATCGGTGCCGAATTCACCCCTCCACTTC. Its protein is CATADGLSVPNSPLHF.

Many counts were recorded for this clonotype. The CDR3 protein is CASSFNPGQGGNTEAFF. As DNA, the CDR3 is TGTGCCAGCAGCTTCAATCCGGGGCAGGGGGGCAACACTGAAGCTTTCTTT. The chain carries TRBV7-2 and TRBJ1-1; 7 bases align to TRBD1. Germline CDR1 and CDR2: SGHTA and FQGNSA. The CDR3 contains 17 residues. V shed 3 bases and J 2 bases; nucleotides not matched to a gene: 12. The variable domain in full, with the rest retrieved from reference TRBV7-2 and TRBJ1-1, is GAGVSQSPSNKVTEKGKDVELRCDPISGHTALYWYRQSLGQGLEFLIYFQGNSAPDKSGLPSDRFSAERTGGSVSTLTIQRTQQEDSAVYLCASSFNPGQGGNTEAFFGQGTRLTVV.

This clonotype was recorded at least ten times. The V gene is TRBV15, the J gene TRBJ2-1, with D uncertain. The CDR3 loop spans 15 amino acids. Between the trimmed V and J ends, which lost 1 base and 9 bases, there was a span of 16 bases. Germline V gene sequence: CDR1 LNHNV, CDR2 YYDKDF (reference sequence). CDR3: CATSRVRAPRTEQFF. The CDR3 bases are TGTGCCACCAGCAGAGTAAGGGCGCCCCGGACTGAGCAGTTCTTC.

This clonotype was counted at least ten times. The chain carries TRBV7-2 and TRBJ2-5; 7 nucleotides line up with TRBD1. The trim removed 6 bases at V and 4 bases at J, leaving 8 bases unmatched. This CDR3 has 14 residues. Looked up from germline, CDR1 is SGHTA and CDR2 is FQGNSA. CDR3 nucleotides: TGTGCCAGCAGGAAGGGGGCGCGTGGAGAGACCCAGTACTTC. Translating gives CASRKGARGETQYF.

This clonotype was detected many times. The chain combines TRBV2 with TRBJ1-1; a weak D match, TRBD1 (5 bases). The CDR3 extends over 17 amino acids. CDR1 and CDR2 from the germline V gene are SNHLY and FYNNEI. V lost 2 bases and J lost 2, with 18 bases in between. CDR3 region: CASSESVVRDQNTEAFF. CDR3 nucleotides: TGTGCCAGCAGTGAATCGGTGGTCAGGGATCAAAACACTGAAGCTTTCTTT.

This chain connects TRBV4-2 to TRBJ1-4; no clear D gene. Looked up from germline, CDR1 is LGHNA and CDR2 is YNFKEQ. V was clipped by 4 bases and J by 3 bases, with 9 bases between them. This CDR3 spans 14 amino acids. Here the CDR3 reads CASSLAAANEKLFF. The CDR3 coding sequence is TGTGCCAGCAGCCTAGCTGCAGCTAATGAAAAACTGTTTTTT.

Notes on this clonotype: This may be a read error, as it is one base from a much larger clone. The V call is TRBV29-1, the J call TRBJ1-1, with unresolved D. CDR3 length: 14 amino acids. The germline V and J ends were trimmed by 4 bases and 7 bases, with 19 bases remaining between them. Germline-derived CDR1 and CDR2 are SQVTM and ANQGSEA. The chain's CDR3 is CSVGVERVGNEAFF. In DNA, the CDR3 is TGCAGCGTTGGAGTCGAGAGGGTCGGCAATGAAGCTTTCTTT.